This T cell receptor (beta chain) was found in a study of blood T cell repertoires in COVID-19. Across the study: The study drew acute and convalescent COVID-19 samples from the United States, Italy and Spain. Sources were T cells, B-cell-depleted T cells, or PBMCs; the material itself was cDNA or gDNA.

In the source study's methods: Counts of nucleated cells, estimated from reference gene primer amplification, were obtained. Assay: immunoSEQ multiplex PCR; the TCRdb copy retains only in-frame clones and omits some. V, J and clone size reflect that table, while D and trimming were determined from the DNA. The table includes 100,000 to 150,000 clones, almost 85% detected once. Sequencing was carried out using peripheral blood. This receptor was obtained from a man aged 55 to 70 with acute or convalescent COVID-19.

In nucleotides, the CDR3 is TGTGCCAGTAGTATGCAGGGTCCCACCGGGGAGCTGTTTTTT. Its translation: CASSMQGPTGELFF. V is TRBV19 and J is TRBJ2-2, with a possible D match to TRBD1 (5 bases). V shed 3 bases and J shed 4 bases, with 9 bases lying between them. Germline CDR1 is LNHDA and CDR2 is SQIVND (reference sequence). The CDR3 runs to 14 residues.